This entry concerns a single T cell receptor (beta chain). The antigen it binds to is not known. Within one base of it there is no much larger clone, and no base qualities were kept. The data were taken from a study of cytomegalovirus exposure and HLA in healthy donors (dated by TCRdb to the late 2010s). About the full investigation: An earlier analysis of more than 550 of the donors reported 276 Gb of sequence data and around 120 million unique TCR beta sequences obtained from approximately 180 million T cells. Approximately 300 gigabases of sequencing data and around 85 million unique TCR sequences made up an early release that covered approximately 650 HLA-typed donors. Of the roughly 400 genotyped donors, less than 90% were placed in the genetic ancestry cluster associated with self-reported Caucasian donors. The study was designed to test whether signatures of past pathogen exposure could be identified by cataloging public T cell receptors. The study profiled the T cell repertoires of 666 subjects by immunosequencing and related them to cytomegalovirus serostatus. Besides the first cohort of roughly 700 subjects, a separate validation cohort made up of 95 to 150 different subjects was used. The study combined high-throughput TCR immunosequencing, statistical association of individual TCRs with disease status, and machine learning to predict cytomegalovirus infection status. To study patterns of TCR occurrence, a later analysis re-analyzed previously published TCR beta repertoires from 600 to 750 donors and added high-resolution HLA genotyping. In the later analysis, no new phenotypic data were used to find candidate immune exposures; instead, reliance was placed on TCR beta sequences and their occurrence across donors. An earlier analysis of approximately 580 of the donors used high-throughput TCR beta sequencing to judge whether each TCR beta V gene segment behaved as functional or pseudogenic. Alongside the repertoire data, information on donor age, sex, ethnicity and CMV serostatus was compiled. A later genetic analysis took genome-wide SNP genotypes for about 60% of the roughly 670 donors and used that subset as a discovery cohort. All discovery cohort repertoires had been generated using a single sequencing platform. Both class I and class II loci were covered by HLA typing, at four-digit resolution. Typing coverage differed by locus: A, B, C, DRB1 and DQB1 were typed in about 629-640 donors, DQA1 in about 500, DPA1 in around 600, and DPB1 in approximately 450. Roughly five DR-DQ haplotypes were handled as single units for association and clustering because linkage in the cohort was strong. Among roughly 400 genotyped donors of the cohort, an average of around 240,000 unique TCR beta nucleotide sequences were sequenced per donor, 15% to 20% of them non-productive. The study at large found these results: Most CMV-associated TCR beta chains appeared to be HLA-restricted in a later analysis, and the HLA associations seemed to be driven largely by CMV exposure. A further reported finding was that TCR beta sequences accurately predicted the HLA-A and HLA-B alleles for most subjects in the first cohort. In a later analysis, several top co-occurrence clusters were reported to appear linked to parvovirus B19, influenza, CMV and Epstein-Barr virus. Only TCR beta chains were sequenced in this cohort, and the absence of alpha or paired-chain data limited detectable features. The authors suggested that the approach could potentially be extended to other disease states and immunological phenotypes. Most TCR sequences were observed very rarely across donors, whereas some public TCRs were present in many individuals. For the cohort, immune exposure information was limited to CMV serostatus. The 87-base-pair reads could not distinguish some IMGT-functional V segments, including TRBV6-2 and TRBV6-3, so those segments were excluded. A cluster of highly shared sequence variants was judged likely to be a technical artifact of the sequencing pipeline. A later analysis associated 15,000 to 20,000 TCR beta sequences with specific HLA alleles at a false discovery rate of 0.05. Compared with the approximately 600-donor mean, donors in an Asian-associated ancestry cluster had fewer N-insertions in productive TCRs, according to a later genetic analysis. Because counts were too low, roughly 16 rarely observed V segments, including chromosome 9 orphons, were left out of the earlier analysis of about 620 of the donors. Because HLA typing was unavailable for some donors at each locus, only the typed subset was used in association tests. In both the original and validation cohorts, the classifier was reported to diagnose cytomegalovirus status with high specificity and sensitivity. In the study, 164 TCR beta chains were listed as associated with cytomegalovirus. Presence/absence analyses assumed roughly uniform sequencing depth across donors, an assumption that may not hold. Assigning TCR associations to individual alleles was difficult when HLA alleles, especially DR and DQ, strongly co-occurred. V-gene and J-gene trimming of TCR beta chains was associated with a missense DCLRE1C variant in a later genetic analysis, and the association was replicated in an independent cohort. In a later analysis, the rate of TCR association differed among HLA loci, with DRB1 alleles having the most associated TCRs and HLA-C alleles having the fewest. A few of the identified cytomegalovirus-associated TCR beta chains were confirmed in vitro to be specific for cytomegalovirus antigens. A later analysis found that HLA-associated TCR beta chains were more clonally expanded and had lower generation probabilities than equally common non-associated chains. Broadly in line with IMGT annotations, most TCR beta V segments showed up in productive rearrangements about 87% or about 30% of the time in an earlier analysis of some 590 of the donors. Correlated functional status among segregating V segments might reflect linkage disequilibrium, but an unknown experimental factor could not be ruled out.

The CDR3 spans 12 residues, from the cysteine through the phenylalanine. Only the CDR3 region is kept as DNA, spanning 36 bases read in frame from base 1. CDR1 and CDR2 are drawn from the germline V gene (reference sequence): PRHDT, FYEKMQ. At the junction V is shortened by 5 bases and J by 7 bases, with 11 bases in between. The protocol used for the library was the immunoSEQ multiplex PCR assay. A mixture of 60 forward primers for TCR Vbeta segments and 13 reverse primers for TCR Jbeta segments was used in the multiplex PCR. Amplification of the CDR3 region of rearranged TCR beta genes was performed with a multiplex PCR assay on genomic DNA. The amplified TCR beta libraries were sequenced on the Illumina HiSeq System as 87-base-pair reads. Processing in the source paper ran as follows. A later analysis counted about 80 million unique TCR beta chains across the 666 repertoires, and around 9.9 million of these chains were shared by at least two donors. To remove PCR and sequencing errors, raw reads were error-corrected and collapsed into unique sequences using a nearest-neighbor algorithm that merged closely related sequences. To assign V, D and J gene segments, CDR3 sequences were aligned to IMGT reference sequences. Each retained sequence needed at least a six-nucleotide match to both a V gene segment and a J gene segment. Rearrangements were called productive when the CDR3 lacked stop codons and stayed in frame with V and J; all others were non-productive. Following IMGT convention, CDR3 was defined as the stretch from the second conserved V-encoded cysteine up to the conserved J-encoded phenylalanine. In an earlier analysis of approximately 500 of the donors, sequences lacking an unambiguous match to a single V gene segment were excluded. An earlier analysis of a few hundred of the donors called V segments functional above 56.7% productive rearrangements and segregating when the between-donor standard deviation exceeded 5%. A statistical classification framework was developed to diagnose cytomegalovirus status using the catalog of TCR beta chain sequences. In a later analysis, TCR nucleotide sequences were compared against IMGT/GENE-DB human TR gene sequences so that V and J genes could be assigned. In a later analysis, CDR3 sequences and most-parsimonious VDJ recombination scenarios were assigned using the TCRdist pipeline. In a later analysis, each TCR beta chain was defined by its CDR3 amino acid sequence together with its V-gene family, and reads without a unique V-gene family were excluded. As a way to deal with suspected cross-contamination and a sequencing artifact, a later analysis dropped hundreds of nucleotide sequences that were highly shared and had low generation probability. In a later analysis, a clonal expansion index was calculated for each public chain from normalized within-repertoire ranks of inferred template counts. Generation probabilities in a later analysis came from a VDJ recombination model fitted to out-of-frame rearrangements, and those results were checked against IGoR. In a later analysis, TCR-TCR, TCR-HLA and TCR-CMV co-occurrence was scored with hypergeometric tests, and a repertoire-size bias correction was applied to TCR pairs. False discovery rates were estimated in a later analysis by permuting HLA or CMV assignments 20 times. A later analysis grouped co-occurring TCRs with DBSCAN, adding TCRdist sequence similarity when clustering within HLA-allele-positive subsets. Co-occurrence clustering excluded repertoires with fewer than 30,000 or more than 120,000 public chains, plus five with anomalous nucleotide sharing. Imported from immuneACCESS, the table was reduced by TCRdb to in-frame sequences with V and J called. These copies leave out some clones; in studies compared against another copy, an unresolved V gene accounts for under half, and the cause of the remainder is not known. Clonal size and the V and J genes are those of that table, whereas D and trimming came from the DNA. The sample contains approximately 170,000 clones, under 85% of them found a single time. The ten biggest clones cover around 3.2% of the sample.

The cohort comprised fewer than 750 healthy bone marrow donors. At the time of sampling, every cohort member was nominally healthy, though immune exposures that went unrecorded were likely present. The donor tested CMV seronegative and was one of the 352 seronegative cohort members. Each donor provided a peripheral blood sample, and peripheral blood mononuclear cells were used for TCR beta sequencing. Genomic DNA extraction from the blood cell samples was performed with the Qiagen DNeasy Blood Extraction Kit. The chain couples TRBV13 to TRBJ2-5, with TRBD2 perhaps the D gene, on 5 matching bases. The source of this sequence is a female donor in good health and CMV-seronegative. Sequencing used PBMCs. The sequenced DNA: TGTGCCAGCAGCGCACAAGAGGGGACCCAGTACTTC. Translated, it gives CASSAQEGTQYF.